A single T cell receptor (beta chain) is shown here with its context. What it binds is not known. This specimen comes from a study of T-cell memory formation after mild COVID-19. Germline V lookup: CDR1 SGHRS, CDR2 YFSETQ. The CDR3 loop spans 13 amino acids. V dropped 0 bases and J dropped 5 bases, with 6 bases sitting between them. Study findings and constraints: Contracting clones from day 15 to 85 showed balanced CD4/CD8; later expanders favored CD4+. Clones from the second wave (peaking day 37) had unconfirmed SARS-CoV-2 specificity.

It was 5'RACE with constant-segment primers that produced the TCR alpha and TCR beta cDNA libraries, which carried sample barcodes and UMIs. MiXCR was run by TCRdb on the 5' RACE reads, yielding one entry per CDR3 protein. The table lists 110,000 or so distinct CDR3 sequences, approximately 21% of them singletons. The J gene is TRBJ2-1, the V gene TRBV5-1; D remains ambiguous. The sequence came from a man aged 18 to 29 who had mild COVID-19 (a few samples of this study predate the infection). Cell type and time point are not known. Material for sequencing was PBMCs or a T cell subset sorted from them (not recorded which). In DNA form, the CDR3 reads TGCGCCAGCAGCTTGGGCGGACACAATGAGCAGTTCTTC. Translating gives CASSLGGHNEQFF.